Listed below are T cell receptor beta chains from one sample, sequenced in a study of blood T cells in healthy people across ages. Each CDR3 protein gets one entry after TCRdb re-called the 5' RACE reads with MiXCR. The sample records just over 800,000 distinct CDR3 sequences, less than 80% being singletons. Material: blood. The receptors were sampled from a man aged 25 to 40 in good health. The CDR3 runs from the conserved cysteine through the conserved F or W. D genes are given only for firm matches. Clone size is shown for a subset of rows, as once, few, many or a class of expanded clone.

d_call: TRBD1; j_call: TRBJ1-6; clone_size: .; v_call: TRBV7-2; cdr3_aa: CASSLARGQGIGSPLHF; cdr3_nt: TGTGCCAGCAGCTTAGCTAGGGGACAGGGTATAGGTTCACCCCTCCACTTT
d_call: .; j_call: TRBJ1-3; clone_size: .; v_call: TRBV4-3; cdr3_aa: CASSQEAGNSGNTIYF; cdr3_nt: TGCGCCAGCAGCCAAGAGGCAGGGAACTCTGGAAACACCATATATTTT
d_call: TRBD2; j_call: TRBJ2-3; clone_size: .; v_call: TRBV20-1; cdr3_aa: CSAPRAGGTDTQYF; cdr3_nt: TGCAGTGCTCCCCGGGCGGGAGGCACAGATACGCAGTATTTT
d_call: TRBD1; j_call: TRBJ1-2; clone_size: .; v_call: TRBV5-1; cdr3_aa: CASSPQTGGFGYTF; cdr3_nt: TGCGCCAGCAGCCCACAGACAGGGGGGTTTGGCTACACCTTC
d_call: TRBD1; j_call: TRBJ1-2; clone_size: few; v_call: TRBV4-2; cdr3_aa: CASSQGRGPFYGYTF; cdr3_nt: TGTGCCAGCAGCCAAGGGAGGGGGCCGTTCTATGGCTACACCTTC
d_call: TRBD1; j_call: TRBJ2-5; clone_size: .; v_call: TRBV11-3; cdr3_aa: CASSLEYGTGLQETQYF; cdr3_nt: TGTGCCAGCAGCTTAGAGTATGGGACAGGACTTCAAGAGACCCAGTACTTC
d_call: .; j_call: TRBJ1-6; clone_size: .; v_call: TRBV9; cdr3_aa: CASSVEGGTPLHF; cdr3_nt: TGTGCCAGCAGCGTAGAGGGGGGGACACCCCTCCACTTT
d_call: .; j_call: TRBJ1-1; clone_size: .; v_call: TRBV7-9; cdr3_aa: CASNHLNTEAFF; cdr3_nt: TGTGCCAGCAACCATTTGAACACTGAAGCTTTCTTT
d_call: .; j_call: TRBJ1-2; clone_size: few; v_call: TRBV7-2; cdr3_aa: CASSPLGWSGYTF; cdr3_nt: TGTGCCAGCAGCCCCTTGGGCTGGAGCGGCTACACCTTC
d_call: .; j_call: TRBJ2-5; clone_size: few; v_call: TRBV7-2; cdr3_aa: CASSLERGETQYF; cdr3_nt: TGTGCCAGCAGCTTAGAACGGGGGGAGACCCAGTACTTC
d_call: .; j_call: TRBJ1-2; clone_size: .; v_call: TRBV12-3/TRBV12-4; cdr3_aa: CASTRRNYGYTF; cdr3_nt: TGTGCCAGCACCCGAAGGAACTATGGCTACACCTTC
d_call: .; j_call: TRBJ1-1; clone_size: once; v_call: TRBV25-1; cdr3_aa: CASSEYPGGGTEAFF; cdr3_nt: TGTGCCAGCAGTGAATATCCGGGGGGAGGGACTGAAGCTTTCTTT
d_call: .; j_call: TRBJ2-5; clone_size: .; v_call: TRBV7-7; cdr3_aa: CASSLITTGQETQYF; cdr3_nt: TGTGCCAGCAGCTTAATCACCACAGGGCAAGAGACCCAGTACTTC
d_call: TRBD1; j_call: TRBJ2-5; clone_size: once; v_call: TRBV27; cdr3_aa: CASSWTGNLETQYF; cdr3_nt: TGTGCCAGCAGTTGGACAGGGAATTTAGAGACCCAGTACTTC
d_call: .; j_call: TRBJ1-1; clone_size: .; v_call: TRBV6-2/TRBV6-3; cdr3_aa: CASSYPHTEAFF; cdr3_nt: TGTGCCAGCAGTTACCCACACACTGAAGCTTTCTTT
d_call: .; j_call: TRBJ2-7; clone_size: .; v_call: TRBV20-1; cdr3_aa: CSARDLGPPDYEQYF; cdr3_nt: TGCAGTGCTAGAGATCTGGGGCCCCCTGACTATGAGCAGTACTTC
d_call: TRBD2; j_call: TRBJ2-5; clone_size: .; v_call: TRBV28; cdr3_aa: CASSLLQYSGGRGETQYF; cdr3_nt: TGTGCCAGCAGTTTATTGCAGTATAGCGGGGGGCGCGGGGAGACCCAGTACTTC
d_call: .; j_call: TRBJ2-3; clone_size: few; v_call: TRBV4-2; cdr3_aa: CASSHPGRTDTQYF; cdr3_nt: TGTGCCAGCAGCCATCCCGGGAGAACAGATACGCAGTATTTT
d_call: TRBD2; j_call: TRBJ2-3; clone_size: .; v_call: TRBV4-3; cdr3_aa: CASSQGLAGGRSTDTQYF; cdr3_nt: TGCGCCAGCAGCCAGGGCCTAGCGGGGGGGCGGAGCACAGATACGCAGTATTTT
d_call: TRBD1; j_call: TRBJ1-5; clone_size: .; v_call: TRBV30; cdr3_aa: CAWSHRGHQPQHF; cdr3_nt: TGTGCCTGGAGTCACAGGGGACATCAGCCCCAGCATTTT
d_call: .; j_call: TRBJ2-1; clone_size: .; v_call: TRBV7-3; cdr3_aa: CASSFGLGVGEQFF; cdr3_nt: TGTGCCAGCAGCTTCGGCCTAGGAGTCGGTGAGCAGTTCTTC
d_call: .; j_call: TRBJ2-1; clone_size: .; v_call: TRBV5-1; cdr3_aa: CASSLRGARYNEQFF; cdr3_nt: TGCGCCAGCAGCTTGAGGGGGGCTCGTTACAATGAGCAGTTCTTC
d_call: .; j_call: TRBJ2-7; clone_size: .; v_call: TRBV15; cdr3_aa: CTTSREPQQPYEQYF; cdr3_nt: TGTACCACCAGCAGAGAGCCCCAGCAGCCGTACGAGCAGTACTTC
d_call: TRBD2; j_call: TRBJ2-3; clone_size: .; v_call: TRBV7-9; cdr3_aa: CASSLIAGYLTDTQYF; cdr3_nt: TGTGCCAGCAGCTTAATAGCGGGGTACCTCACAGATACGCAGTATTTT
d_call: TRBD2; j_call: TRBJ2-2; clone_size: .; v_call: TRBV7-9; cdr3_aa: CASARTSGAFANTGELFF; cdr3_nt: TGTGCCAGCGCTAGGACTAGCGGGGCCTTCGCGAACACCGGGGAGCTGTTTTTT
d_call: .; j_call: TRBJ1-4; clone_size: .; v_call: TRBV5-1; cdr3_aa: CASRPGVATNEKLFF; cdr3_nt: TGCGCCAGCAGGCCAGGGGTTGCAACTAATGAAAAACTGTTTTTT
d_call: .; j_call: TRBJ2-3; clone_size: .; v_call: TRBV12-3/TRBV12-4; cdr3_aa: CASKIGDTQYF; cdr3_nt: TGTGCCAGCAAGATTGGAGATACGCAGTATTTT
d_call: TRBD2; j_call: TRBJ2-5; clone_size: .; v_call: TRBV4-3; cdr3_aa: CASSPGTSGVETQYF; cdr3_nt: TGCGCCAGCAGCCCGGGGACTAGCGGGGTGGAGACCCAGTACTTC
d_call: .; j_call: TRBJ2-7; clone_size: few; v_call: TRBV4-3; cdr3_aa: CASSQAQGIHEQYF; cdr3_nt: TGCGCCAGCAGCCAAGCCCAAGGGATCCACGAGCAGTACTTC
d_call: .; j_call: TRBJ1-1; clone_size: .; v_call: TRBV7-3; cdr3_aa: CASGRTANTEAFF; cdr3_nt: TGTGCCAGCGGCCGGACAGCCAACACTGAAGCTTTCTTT
d_call: .; j_call: TRBJ1-2; clone_size: few; v_call: TRBV9; cdr3_aa: CASSAGTRYYGYTF; cdr3_nt: TGTGCCAGCAGCGCCGGGACAAGATACTATGGCTACACCTTC
d_call: .; j_call: TRBJ2-7; clone_size: few; v_call: TRBV20-1; cdr3_aa: CSAPRTPDSYEQYF; cdr3_nt: TGCAGTGCACCAAGGACCCCGGACTCCTACGAGCAGTACTTC
d_call: .; j_call: TRBJ2-5; clone_size: .; v_call: TRBV7-2; cdr3_aa: CASSLLGGRGETQYF; cdr3_nt: TGTGCCAGCAGCTTATTGGGGGGGCGGGGAGAGACCCAGTACTTC
d_call: .; j_call: TRBJ2-1; clone_size: few; v_call: TRBV4-3; cdr3_aa: CASSQEGAREKQFF; cdr3_nt: TGCGCCAGCAGCCAAGAGGGGGCCCGGGAGAAGCAGTTCTTC
d_call: TRBD2; j_call: TRBJ2-1; clone_size: .; v_call: TRBV9; cdr3_aa: CASSVEPAGGPYEQFF; cdr3_nt: TGTGCCAGCAGCGTAGAACCAGCGGGGGGGCCGTATGAGCAGTTCTTC
d_call: .; j_call: TRBJ2-3; clone_size: .; v_call: TRBV28; cdr3_aa: CASTPVGMDTQYF; cdr3_nt: TGTGCCAGCACCCCGGTTGGGATGGATACGCAGTATTTT
d_call: TRBD1; j_call: TRBJ1-6; clone_size: .; v_call: TRBV20-1; cdr3_aa: CSARDPRQGNSPLHF; cdr3_nt: TGCAGTGCTAGAGATCCCCGACAGGGGAATTCACCCCTCCACTTT
d_call: TRBD2; j_call: TRBJ2-2; clone_size: .; v_call: TRBV4-3; cdr3_aa: CASSQDRRGGTGELFF; cdr3_nt: TGCGCCAGCAGCCAAGACAGACGGGGGGGCACCGGGGAGCTGTTTTTT
d_call: .; j_call: TRBJ1-2; clone_size: .; v_call: TRBV28; cdr3_aa: CASSLGRRREGYGYTF; cdr3_nt: TGTGCCAGCAGTTTAGGGCGGCGCAGGGAGGGATATGGCTACACCTTC
d_call: TRBD1; j_call: TRBJ1-4; clone_size: .; v_call: TRBV6-1; cdr3_aa: CASSQSRGTGNRNEKLFF; cdr3_nt: TGTGCCAGCAGCCAATCACGAGGGACAGGGAATCGCAATGAAAAACTGTTTTTT
d_call: TRBD2; j_call: TRBJ2-1; clone_size: .; v_call: TRBV7-7; cdr3_aa: CASSAGGMAYNEQFF; cdr3_nt: TGTGCTAGCAGCGCGGGGGGTATGGCCTACAATGAGCAGTTCTTC
d_call: TRBD2; j_call: TRBJ2-1; clone_size: .; v_call: TRBV20-1; cdr3_aa: CSARDLAGAYNEQFF; cdr3_nt: TGCAGTGCTAGAGATCTGGCGGGGGCCTACAATGAGCAGTTCTTC
d_call: .; j_call: TRBJ2-5; clone_size: .; v_call: TRBV2; cdr3_aa: CASSEGNLGDEETQYF; cdr3_nt: TGTGCCAGCAGTGAAGGGAATCTAGGCGACGAAGAGACCCAGTACTTC
d_call: .; j_call: TRBJ1-2; clone_size: .; v_call: TRBV5-1; cdr3_aa: CASSLGMGEAGLYTF; cdr3_nt: TGCGCCAGCAGCTTGGGGATGGGCGAAGCGGGGCTCTACACCTTC
d_call: .; j_call: TRBJ2-6; clone_size: .; v_call: TRBV12-3/TRBV12-4; cdr3_aa: CASSQEGYGANVLTF; cdr3_nt: TGTGCCAGCAGTCAAGAGGGCTACGGGGCCAACGTCCTGACTTTC
d_call: .; j_call: TRBJ1-5; clone_size: few; v_call: TRBV29-1; cdr3_aa: CSALAGTSNQPQHF; cdr3_nt: TGCAGCGCCCTAGCAGGGACCAGCAATCAGCCCCAGCATTTT
d_call: TRBD1; j_call: TRBJ2-6; clone_size: .; v_call: TRBV5-1; cdr3_aa: CASSLRTGGANVLTF; cdr3_nt: TGCGCCAGCAGCCTGAGGACAGGTGGGGCCAACGTCCTGACTTTC
d_call: .; j_call: TRBJ1-2; clone_size: .; v_call: TRBV29-1; cdr3_aa: CSVEDLRQGGDGYTF; cdr3_nt: TGCAGCGTTGAAGATCTTAGGCAGGGCGGAGATGGCTACACCTTC
d_call: .; j_call: TRBJ2-7; clone_size: .; v_call: TRBV28; cdr3_aa: CASSFAGHEQYF; cdr3_nt: TGTGCCAGCAGCTTTGCGGGGCACGAGCAGTACTTC
d_call: .; j_call: TRBJ1-2; clone_size: .; v_call: TRBV29-1; cdr3_aa: CSVVIGGGDYGYTF; cdr3_nt: TGCAGCGTTGTCATAGGAGGGGGGGACTATGGCTACACCTTC
d_call: .; j_call: TRBJ2-7; clone_size: .; v_call: TRBV5-6; cdr3_aa: CACSLITGSGYNEQYF; cdr3_nt: TGTGCCTGCAGCTTGATCACGGGGTCGGGCTACAATGAGCAGTACTTC
d_call: .; j_call: TRBJ1-2; clone_size: .; v_call: TRBV9; cdr3_aa: CASSAGRGNYGYTF; cdr3_nt: TGTGCCAGCAGCGCGGGACGGGGAAACTATGGCTACACCTTC
d_call: .; j_call: TRBJ2-7; clone_size: once; v_call: TRBV29-1; cdr3_aa: CSATGSGTGLSYEQYF; cdr3_nt: TGCAGCGCTACAGGCTCGGGGACGGGATTATCCTACGAGCAGTACTTC